One and the same sample provided the 24 T cell receptor beta chains below, sequenced in a study of blood T cell repertoires in COVID-19. Generated by immunoSEQ multiplex PCR, the TCRdb table keeps only in-frame clones and is missing some. The table has roughly 260,000 clones, about nine tenths seen once. The sample was PBMCs or T cells enriched from blood (not recorded which). The receptors derive from a human donor in a cohort exposed to, infected with or recovered from COVID-19 (not recorded which). The donor label of this sample is uncertain.

The rearrangement links TRBV11-2 to TRBJ2-3; 9 nucleotides agree with TRBD2. CDR1 is SGHAT and CDR2 is FQNNGV in the germline V gene. The length of the CDR3 is 15 residues. V lost 2 bases and J lost 6; bases outside the gene matches: 6. Here the CDR3 DNA reads TGTGCCAGCAGCTTATGGCGGGGGGGCCCGGATACGCAGTATTTT. It encodes CASSLWRGGPDTQYF. Variable domain in full (rest from reference TRBV11-2 and TRBJ2-3): EAGVAQSPRYKIIEKRQSVAFWCNPISGHATLYWYQQILGQGPKLLIQFQNNGVVDDSQLPKDRFSAERLKGVDSTLKIQPAKLEDSAVYLCASSLWRGGPDTQYFGPGTRLTVL.

This clone was recorded only once. The chain carries TRBV11-2 and TRBJ2-3; the D is unclear. CDR3 length: 12 amino acids. The V gene lost 4 bases and the J gene lost 6 bases, with 8 bases spanning the gap. Germline CDR1 is SGHAT and CDR2 is FQNNGV. The CDR3: CASSSPSDTQYF. The CDR3 nucleotides read TGTGCCAGCAGCTCTCCCTCCGATACGCAGTATTTT. The entire variable domain, with the rest obtained from reference TRBV11-2 and TRBJ2-3, is as follows: EAGVAQSPRYKIIEKRQSVAFWCNPISGHATLYWYQQILGQGPKLLIQFQNNGVVDDSQLPKDRFSAERLKGVDSTLKIQPAKLEDSAVYLCASSSPSDTQYFGPGTRLTVL.

J is TRBJ2-7 and V is TRBV5-1; TRBD1 aligns across 7 bases. Germline V gene sequence: CDR1 SGHRS, CDR2 YFSETQ. CDR3 length equals 16 residues. J was trimmed by 2 bases and V by 1 base; bases with no gene match: 9. The CDR3 protein is CASSLSRTGFPYEQYF. The CDR3 DNA reads as TGCGCCAGCAGCTTGAGTCGGACAGGCTTCCCCTACGAGCAGTACTTC.

V is TRBV6-5 and J is TRBJ1-1; a possible D gene is TRBD1 (5 bases). Trimming shortened V by 2 bases and J by 4 bases, and 17 bases separated the two germline ends. There are 16 residues in the CDR3. Germline CDR1 MNHEY, CDR2 SVGAGI. For the CDR3, the DNA is TGTGCCAGCAGTTACGGGGGGGTTTCTTGGGGCACTGAAGCTTTCTTT. Translated, it gives CASSYGGVSWGTEAFF.

The rearrangement links TRBV12-3 or TRBV12-4 to TRBJ1-1; 9 nucleotides agree with TRBD1. The CDR3 contains 13 residues. Germline trimming cut 6 bases from V and 3 bases from J; bases unmatched to any gene: 2. CDR3 region: CASRRQGDTEAFF. The CDR3 DNA reads TGTGCCAGCAGACGACAGGGGGACACTGAAGCTTTCTTT.

The V and J genes are TRBV5-1 and TRBJ2-7; TRBD1 matches 8 bases. Germline V lookup: CDR1 SGHRS, CDR2 YFSETQ. Trimming removed 1 base from V and 3 bases from J; junction bases left unmatched: 6. This CDR3 contains 15 residues. The CDR3 region is CASSLISDRDYEQYF. The CDR3 DNA reads as TGCGCCAGCAGCTTGATATCGGACAGGGACTACGAGCAGTACTTC. Full variable domain (outside the CDR3, taken from reference TRBV5-1 and TRBJ2-7): KAGVTQTPRYLIKTRGQQVTLSCSPISGHRSVSWYQQTPGQGLQFLFEYFSETQRNKGNFPGRFSGRQFSNSRSEMNVSTLELGDSALYLCASSLISDRDYEQYFGPGTRLTVT.

The chain is built from TRBV5-5 and TRBJ2-1; 14 bases are a match to TRBD2. The CDR3 runs to 16 residues. The germline V gene has CDR1 SGHKS and CDR2 YYEKEE (reference sequence). V shed 3 bases and J 9 bases; nucleotides not matched to a gene: 8. In DNA form, the CDR3 reads TGTGCCAGCAGCTCCCTAGGACTAGCGGGGGGTGGTGAGCAGTTCTTC. This encodes CASSSLGLAGGGEQFF.

This rearrangement joins TRBV7-9 to TRBJ2-3; D not resolved. The CDR3 consists of 12 residues. Trimming shortened V by 6 bases and J by 4 bases, and 8 bases separated the two germline ends. The V gene's germline CDR1 is SEHNR and CDR2 FQNEAQ (reference sequence). CDR3 sequence: CASRRGADTQYF. CDR3 DNA: TGTGCCAGCAGGCGCGGAGCAGATACGCAGTATTTT.

V is TRBV19 and J is TRBJ2-2, with D possibly matching TRBD2 (5 bases). Trimming took off 10 bases at V and 9 bases at J, with 9 bases between the two ends. The CDR3 sequence is 10 residues long. CDR1 and CDR2 (germline): LNHDA, SQIVND (reference sequence). As DNA, the CDR3 is TGTGCCACCGGGGTGAGGGAGCTGTTTTTT. The encoded protein is CATGVRELFF.

The rearrangement links TRBV9 to TRBJ1-3, with D unclear. Germline V CDR1 and CDR2: SGDLS, YYNGEE. This CDR3 has 15 residues. Trimming took 5 bases from V and 0 from J, leaving 12 bases between them. Written as DNA, the CDR3 is TGTGCCAGCAGTGAAGGACTTAACTCTGGAAACACCATATATTTT. Residues: CASSEGLNSGNTIYF.

This clone is a singleton in its sample. The rearrangement joins TRBV27 to TRBJ2-1, with D hard to call. The V and J ends lost 6 bases and 0 bases respectively, with 12 bases between them. CDR1 is MNHEY, CDR2 SMNVEV, per germline (reference sequence). The CDR3 runs to 15 residues. For the CDR3, the DNA is TGTGCCAGCAGCCCCACTCGGAGCTCCTACAATGAGCAGTTCTTC. The encoded protein is CASSPTRSSYNEQFF.

The chain links TRBV27 to TRBJ2-6; TRBD1 matches 9 bases. J gave up 4 bases and V 6 bases, and 7 bases lay outside the gene matches. The germline CDR1 and CDR2 sequences are MNHEY and SMNVEV (reference sequence). The CDR3 length is 16 residues. The CDR3 spells CASSHTGGVGANVLTF. The DNA of the CDR3 is TGTGCCAGCAGCCACACAGGGGGCGTGGGGGCCAACGTCCTGACTTTC.

This clone turned up a few times. This sequence joins TRBV30 and TRBJ2-2, with TRBD2 matching over 10 bases. Germline CDR1 and CDR2: GTSNPN and SVGIG (reference sequence). This CDR3 has 15 amino acids. Trimming at V came to 1 base and at J to 3 bases, leaving 2 bases not matched to a gene. CDR3 in amino acids: CAWSALAGYTGELFF. CDR3 nucleotides: TGTGCCTGGAGTGCACTAGCGGGGTACACCGGGGAGCTGTTTTTT. Combining the CDR3 with reference TRBV30 and TRBJ2-2 gives the whole variable domain SQTIHQWPATLVQPVGSPLSLECTVEGTSNPNLYWYRQAAGRGLQLLFYSVGIGQISSEVPQNLSASRPQDRQFILSSKKLLLSDSGFYLCAWSALAGYTGELFFGEGSRLTVL.

V is TRBV30 and J is TRBJ1-4, with D possibly being TRBD1 (6 bases). Germline values: CDR1 GTSNPN, CDR2 SVGIG (reference sequence). This CDR3 is 15 amino acids long. The ends were cut back, 4 bases at V and 0 bases at J, with 12 bases in the middle. The CDR3 loop reads CAWNLQGATNEKLFF. In nucleotides, the CDR3 is TGTGCCTGGAACCTACAGGGAGCAACTAATGAAAAACTGTTTTTT.

This chain links TRBV6-2 or TRBV6-3 with TRBJ1-2; TRBD1 is a possible D gene (5 bases). Germline-derived CDR1 and CDR2 are MNHEY and SVGEGT. With 6 bases removed from V and 4 bases from J, the gap between germline ends came to 12 bases. The CDR3 loop spans 13 amino acids. This CDR3 is CASSEDSLYGYTF. CDR3 nucleotides: TGTGCCAGCAGCGAAGACAGCCTCTATGGCTACACCTTC.

V usage is TRBV12-5 and J usage is TRBJ1-6; weak D call: TRBD1 (6 bases). Looked up from germline, CDR1 is LGHNT and CDR2 is FRNRAP. The CDR3 is 14 residues long. Deletions cut 4 bases from V and 9 bases from J, with 13 bases between. DNA of the CDR3: TGTGCTAGTGGTTCGCAGGGGAATGGTTCACCCCTCCACTTT. Protein sequence: CASGSQGNGSPLHF.

The CDR3 loop is CASSSPFGGNRSPLHF. The CDR3 DNA reads as TGTGCCAGCAGTTCCCCCTTTGGAGGGAACAGGTCACCCCTCCACTTT. This chain connects TRBV28 to TRBJ1-6; a weak D match, TRBD1 (5 bases). The CDR3 spans 16 residues. Germline values: CDR1 MDHEN, CDR2 SYDVKM. The V and J ends lost 4 bases and 10 bases respectively, with 20 bases between them.

This chain links TRBV30 with TRBJ1-3; possible D gene TRBD1, 5 bases. There are 14 residues in the CDR3. Trimming removed 4 bases from V and 3 bases from J, with 13 bases in between. In germline, CDR1 is GTSNPN, CDR2 SVGIG (reference sequence). CDR3 amino acids: CAWTPGVSGNTIYF. Here the CDR3 DNA reads TGTGCCTGGACTCCGGGGGTTAGTGGAAACACCATATATTTT.

V is TRBV18 and J is TRBJ1-4; TRBD1 agrees at 7 bases. The germline gives CDR1 KGHSH, CDR2 LQKENI. CDR3 length equals 14 residues. J lost 8 bases, V lost 5 bases, and 8 bases had no gene match. CDR3 region: CASSAGTANEKLFF. The CDR3 region has the DNA TGTGCCAGCTCAGCAGGGACAGCCAACGAAAAACTGTTTTTT.

The rearrangement joins TRBV7-8 to TRBJ2-5; a weak D match, TRBD2 (5 bases). V shed 1 base and J shed 9 bases, with 9 bases lying between them. This CDR3 is 12 amino acids long. CDR1 SGHVS and CDR2 FQNEAQ come from the germline V gene. DNA for the CDR3: TGTGCCAGCAGCTTAGAGGCGAGGGCCCAGTACTTC. Its translation is CASSLEARAQYF.

The V and J genes are TRBV24-1 and TRBJ1-2; no clear D. CDR1 and CDR2 (germline): KGHDR, SFDVKD. Trimming took 8 bases from V and 6 from J, leaving 12 bases between them. The CDR3 has 12 amino acids. CDR3 protein: CATIPRGDGYTF. The CDR3 region has the DNA TGTGCCACCATACCACGGGGTGATGGCTACACCTTC.

This rearrangement joins TRBV12-3 or TRBV12-4 to TRBJ1-5, with D tentatively TRBD1 (6 bases). This CDR3 is 13 amino acids long. Trimming took off 6 bases at V and 4 bases at J, with 10 bases between the two ends. The CDR3 is CASSLDRNQPQHF. In DNA, the CDR3 is TGTGCCAGCAGCCTAGACAGGAATCAGCCCCAGCATTTT.

The chain has TRBV6-5 and TRBJ2-1, with 8 bases identical to TRBD2. J gave up 6 bases and V 0 bases, and 1 base lay outside the gene matches. The CDR3 loop spans 14 amino acids. The germline V gene encodes CDR1 MNHEY and CDR2 SVGAGI. This chain's CDR3 is CASSYSGTSNEQFF. CDR3 DNA: TGTGCCAGCAGTTACTCCGGGACTAGCAATGAGCAGTTCTTC.

J is TRBJ2-3 and V is TRBV7-9; 15 bases align to TRBD2. The ends lost 5 bases at V and 5 bases at J; junction bases unmatched: 11. CDR1 SEHNR and CDR2 FQNEAQ come from the germline V gene (reference sequence). The CDR3 is 18 amino acids. This CDR3 is CASSSSPGLAGGRDTQYF. The CDR3 coding sequence is TGTGCCAGCAGCAGCAGCCCGGGACTAGCGGGGGGAAGAGATACGCAGTATTTT.